This entry concerns a single TCR beta chain. Generated by immunoSEQ multiplex PCR, the TCRdb table keeps only in-frame clones and is missing some. The data hold 150,000 to 200,000 clones, with roughly 90% observed a single time. The data originate from a study of control samples from healthy donors and cancer patients. The germline V and J ends were trimmed by 9 bases and 5 bases, with 25 bases remaining between them. From germline, CDR1 is LNHNV and CDR2 YYDKDF (reference sequence). This CDR3 has 16 amino acids. Sequencing was performed on blood. The rearrangement joins TRBV15 to TRBJ1-1; no reliable D call. This clonotype was sampled from a young man in good health. This chain's CDR3 is CATSTVLGRRKTEAFF. The CDR3 bases are TGTGCCACGTCGACGGTTCTAGGCCGTCGCAAGACTGAAGCTTTCTTT. The whole variable domain, filled in from reference TRBV15 and TRBJ1-1, reads DAMVIQNPRYQVTQFGKPVTLSCSQTLNHNVMYWYQQKSSQAPKLLFHYYDKDFNNEADTPDNFQSRRPNTSFCFLDIRSPGLGDTAMYLCATSTVLGRRKTEAFFGQGTRLTVV.